The subject of this entry is one TCR beta chain. Trimming took 5 bases from V and 6 from J, leaving 17 bases between them. The CDR3 has 14 residues. Amplification by 5'RACE using constant-segment primers produced TCR alpha and TCR beta cDNA libraries that carried sample barcodes and UMIs. TCRdb itself ran the 5' RACE reads through MiXCR, one entry per CDR3 protein. The data show about 560,000 distinct CDR3 sequences, about 22% seen once. The entry originates in a study of T-cell memory formation after mild COVID-19. The clonotype was recovered from an adult woman who had mild COVID-19 (a few samples of this study predate the infection). Cell type and time point are not known. Sequencing was carried out using PBMCs or a T cell subset sorted from them (not recorded which). The chain joins TRBV12-3 or TRBV12-4 to TRBJ2-7, with a tentative D call TRBD2 (5 bases). Here the CDR3 DNA reads TGTGCCAGCAGTCTTTCTCGCGGGTTTCGCGAGCAGTACTTC. It translates to CASSLSRGFREQYF.